These 4 T cell receptor beta chains were sequenced from one sample in a study of cytomegalovirus exposure and HLA in healthy donors. With 60 Vbeta and 13 Jbeta primers, the PCR was carried out. Data came from immunoSEQ multiplex PCR; TCRdb stores just in-frame clones and leaves some out. The data hold 130,000 or so clones, with 50% to 75% observed a single time. The specimen sequenced was PBMCs. Receptors were obtained from a woman aged 40 to 55 in good health and CMV-seropositive.

The chain links TRBV10-3 to TRBJ1-2; 9 bases map to TRBD1. CDR3 length equals 14 residues. The germline V gene has CDR1 ENHRY and CDR2 SYGVKD. Losses at the gene ends were 6 bases for V and 4 bases for J; bases not matched to a gene: 6. DNA of the CDR3: TGTGCCATCAGGACCACAGGGGGCGGCTATGGCTACACCTTC. Translating it yields CAIRTTGGGYGYTF.

The V gene is TRBV2, the J gene TRBJ2-5, with 10 bases matching TRBD1. TRBJ2-7 explains the end of the DNA better; the J call may be wrong. Germline-derived CDR1 and CDR2 are SNHLY and FYNNEI. The CDR3 extends over 13 amino acids. The CDR3 here is CASSGQGPYEQYF. DNA of the CDR3: TGTGCCAGCTCGGGACAGGGGCCATACGAGCAGTACTTC.

This rearrangement joins TRBV7-9 to TRBJ2-3; 14 bases fit TRBD2. With V trimmed by 3 bases and J by 0 bases, 2 bases remained unmatched. There are 17 residues in the CDR3. Germline V CDR1 and CDR2: SEHNR, FQNEAQ (reference sequence). The CDR3 reads CASSLGLAGASTDTQYF. CDR3 in DNA: TGTGCCAGCAGCTTGGGACTAGCGGGAGCTAGCACAGATACGCAGTATTTT.

V and J are TRBV25-1 and TRBJ2-1; tentatively, D is TRBD2 (6 bases). This CDR3 is 14 amino acids long. Trimming took off 10 bases at V and 0 bases at J, with 13 bases between the two ends. The germline gives CDR1 MGHDK, CDR2 SYGVNS. The CDR3 region is CATSESFSYNEQFF. The CDR3 DNA is TGTGCCACTAGCGAGAGTTTCTCCTACAATGAGCAGTTCTTC.